Following are 25 T cell receptor beta chains from one sample sequenced in a study of technical replicates of blood from a few donors (dated by TCRdb to about 2017). The method behind the library was the immunoSEQ multiplex PCR assay. What TCRdb holds here is the immuneACCESS table cut down to in-frame rearrangements. Part of the clones is not present; checked against another copy, under half of the missing clones reflect an unresolved V gene, and the others are unexplained. The sample records tens of thousands of clones, about 88% of which are singletons. The ten most abundant clones make up approximately 0.39% of the sample. The sample was T cells isolated from PBMCs. Every receptor here comes from a human donor in good health.

The rearrangement links TRBV7-3 to TRBJ2-5, with 7 bases that match TRBD1. The CDR3 sequence is 14 residues long. Germline V gene data show CDR1 as SGHTA and CDR2 as FQGTGA. Trimming at V came to 5 bases and at J to 7 bases, leaving 10 bases not matched to a gene. CDR3 sequence reads: CASSPGQAGRTQYF. The CDR3, as DNA: TGTGCCAGCAGCCCAGGACAGGCCGGTCGGACCCAGTACTTC.

For the CDR3, the DNA is TGTGCCAGTAGTATTGGGGCCGGAGACTACGAGCAGTACTTC. Translating it yields CASSIGAGDYEQYF. The chain employs TRBV19 and TRBJ2-7; perhaps TRBD1 as D (5 bases). Trimming shortened V by 3 bases and J by 3 bases, and 12 bases separated the two germline ends. This CDR3 comprises 14 residues. Germline-derived CDR1 and CDR2 are LNHDA and SQIVND (reference sequence).

V and J are TRBV2 and TRBJ2-1; weak D call: TRBD1 (5 bases). CDR3 size: 14 residues. V lost 6 bases, J lost 0 bases, and 9 bases lay in between. CDR1 and CDR2 from the germline V gene are SNHLY and FYNNEI. The CDR3 reads CASRGRGSYNEQFF. In DNA form, the CDR3 reads TGTGCCAGCAGGGGGCGCGGCTCCTACAATGAGCAGTTCTTC. The entire variable domain, with the rest obtained from reference TRBV2 and TRBJ2-1, is as follows: EPEVTQTPSHQVTQMGQEVILRCVPISNHLYFYWYRQILGQKVEFLVSFYNNEISEKSEIFDDQFSVERPDGSNFTLKIRSTKLEDSAMYFCASRGRGSYNEQFFGPGTRLTVL.

The J gene is TRBJ2-1, the V gene TRBV2, with 14 positions matching TRBD2. The V segment lost 6 bases and the J segment 8 bases; nucleotides outside the gene matches: 6. The CDR3 length is 15 residues. Germline CDR1 SNHLY, CDR2 FYNNEI. CDR3 loop: CASRPGLAGVYEQFF. The CDR3 coding sequence is TGTGCCAGCAGACCGGGACTAGCGGGAGTCTATGAGCAGTTCTTC.

V gene TRBV5-1 combines with J gene TRBJ2-2, with 10 bases aligning to TRBD2. The CDR3 is 17 residues long. The germline CDR1 and CDR2 sequences are SGHRS and YFSETQ. V lost 1 base, J lost 6 bases, and 9 bases stayed unmatched. CDR3 sequence: CASSLRTSGVQSGELFF. CDR3 DNA sequence: TGCGCCAGCAGCTTGCGGACTAGCGGCGTTCAATCCGGGGAGCTGTTTTTT.

This chain connects TRBV29-1 to TRBJ1-2; D uncertain. V was clipped by 3 bases and J by 4 bases, with 6 bases between them. This CDR3 has 11 amino acids. CDR1 and CDR2 (germline): SQVTM, ANQGSEA. CDR3 region: CSVDPGYGYTF. CDR3 in DNA: TGCAGCGTTGACCCGGGCTATGGCTACACCTTC.

The chain carries TRBV5-8 and TRBJ2-2; a weak D match, TRBD2 (6 bases). This CDR3 has 13 amino acids. The V and J ends lost 8 bases and 6 bases respectively, with 14 bases between them. CDR1 and CDR2 from the germline V gene are SGHTS and YDEGEE. The chain's CDR3 is CASGAGTPGELFF. The CDR3 bases are TGTGCCAGTGGGGCGGGGACCCCCGGGGAGCTGTTTTTT.

The gene calls are TRBV6-6 and TRBJ1-6, with D unresolved. V lost 8 bases, J lost 7 bases, and 18 bases lay in between. Germline assignment: CDR1 MNHNY and CDR2 SVGAGI (reference sequence). The CDR3 runs 15 residues. CDR3 nucleotides: TGTGCCAGCCGGAGGCAGCCTGAAGGGAATTCACCCCTCCACTTT. It specifies CASRRQPEGNSPLHF.

V is TRBV27 and J is TRBJ1-2, with D tentatively TRBD1 (5 bases). Per the germline V gene, CDR1 is MNHEY and CDR2 is SMNVEV (reference sequence). CDR3 length: 13 amino acids. V lost 3 bases and J lost 4, with 9 bases in between. CDR3 sequence: CASSLSGTYGYTF. The CDR3, as DNA: TGTGCCAGCAGTTTGAGCGGGACCTATGGCTACACCTTC.

This chain links TRBV6-4 with TRBJ2-1, with TRBD2 matching over 9 bases. V shed 2 bases, J shed 6 bases, and the junction held 11 bases outside the gene matches. Germline-derived CDR1 and CDR2 are MRHNA and SNTAGT. CDR3 size: 17 residues. CDR3: CASSDLPGLALFNEQFF. In DNA form, the CDR3 reads TGTGCCAGCAGTGACCTACCGGGACTAGCATTGTTCAATGAGCAGTTCTTC.

The chain is built from TRBV27 and TRBJ2-1; a weak D match, TRBD2 (6 bases). V was shortened by 4 bases and J by 7 bases, with 20 bases between the two germline ends. CDR3 length: 16 residues. CDR1 MNHEY and CDR2 SMNVEV come from the germline V gene (reference sequence). CDR3 DNA sequence: TGTGCCAGCAGTTCCCCGACCGTGACTAGTTTAAATGAGCAGTTCTTC. Translation: CASSSPTVTSLNEQFF.

The rearrangement uses TRBV5-4 and TRBJ2-2; D might be TRBD2 (5 bases). This CDR3 spans 14 amino acids. From germline, CDR1 is SGHNT and CDR2 YYREEE (reference sequence). V lost 4 bases, J lost 6 bases, and 13 bases lay in between. CDR3 amino acids: CASSLLGAAGELFF. For the CDR3, the DNA is TGTGCCAGCAGCCTACTGGGAGCTGCCGGGGAGCTGTTTTTT.

The chain combines TRBV4-1 with TRBJ1-5; D is uncertain. The CDR3 consists of 15 residues. V was clipped by 2 bases and J by 4 bases, with 12 bases between them. Germline CDR1 and CDR2: MGHRA and YSYEKL. CDR3 amino acids: CASSQTATENQPQHF. CDR3 DNA sequence: TGCGCCAGCAGCCAAACCGCAACAGAAAATCAGCCCCAGCATTTT.

This clone has just one count. The chain carries TRBV5-4 and TRBJ2-3; the D gene is possibly TRBD2 (6 bases). Germline V gene sequence: CDR1 SGHNT, CDR2 YYREEE (reference sequence). The germline V and J ends were trimmed by 3 bases and 2 bases, with 13 bases remaining between them. There are 15 residues in the CDR3. The CDR3 DNA is TGTGCCAGCAGCTCGGGGGAGGCCCTCACAGATACGCAGTATTTT. Amino acid sequence: CASSSGEALTDTQYF.

V gene TRBV19 combines with J gene TRBJ2-1; D may be TRBD2 (5 bases). CDR1 LNHDA and CDR2 SQIVND come from the germline V gene (reference sequence). Between the trimmed V and J ends, which lost 4 bases and 4 bases, there was a span of 8 bases. CDR3 length: 13 residues. As DNA, the CDR3 is TGTGCCAGTAGTAATGGACTTTACAATGAGCAGTTCTTC. Encoded protein: CASSNGLYNEQFF.

The chain is built from TRBV19 and TRBJ2-7, with D possibly TRBD2 on 6 matching bases. The germline V gene encodes CDR1 LNHDA and CDR2 SQIVND (reference sequence). The CDR3 is 15 residues long. V was pared by 5 bases and J by 4 bases, with 18 bases between. As DNA, the CDR3 is TGTGCCAGTAGTGGAAACCTAGCAGCGGGTTACGAGCAGTACTTC. Translating gives CASSGNLAAGYEQYF. The variable domain in full, completed from reference TRBV19 and TRBJ2-7, reads DGGITQSPKYLFRKEGQNVTLSCEQNLNHDAMYWYRQDPGQGLRLIYYSQIVNDFQKGDIAEGYSVSREKKESFPLTVTSAQKNPTAFYLCASSGNLAAGYEQYFGPGTRLTVT.

In the case of this clone: This specimen includes other DNA sequences encoding the same CDR3. The chain has TRBV9 and TRBJ2-7, with 7 nucleotides matching TRBD2. This CDR3 is 14 amino acids long. After removal of 2 bases from V and 0 bases from J, the junction contained 2 bases not matched to a gene. Per the germline V gene, CDR1 is SGDLS and CDR2 is YYNGEE. The chain's CDR3 is CASSVGGSSYEQYF. The DNA of the CDR3 is TGTGCCAGCAGCGTCGGCGGGAGCTCCTACGAGCAGTACTTC.

The chain employs TRBV5-6 and TRBJ2-1, with 14 bases that match TRBD2. Germline lookup yields CDR1 SGHDT and CDR2 YYEEEE. The CDR3 is 18 residues long. V was clipped by 4 bases and J by 4 bases; unmatched bases: 10. CDR3 in DNA: TGTGCCAGCAGCCTGACTAGCGGGAGGGCCTTGGGTTACAATGAGCAGTTCTTC. Amino acid sequence: CASSLTSGRALGYNEQFF.

The V and J genes are TRBV18 and TRBJ2-1; D gene ambiguous. There are 12 residues in the CDR3. Germline values: CDR1 KGHSH, CDR2 LQKENI. Trimming took 3 bases from V and 8 from J, leaving 8 bases between them. The CDR3 coding sequence is TGTGCCAGCTCACCCCTGAGGCATGAGCAGTTCTTC. Its protein is CASSPLRHEQFF.

V gene TRBV5-1 combines with J gene TRBJ2-5; 7 bases align to TRBD2. Germline V lookup: CDR1 SGHRS, CDR2 YFSETQ. The CDR3 contains 15 residues. Trimming cost V 0 bases and J 4 bases; bases outside gene matches: 6. The CDR3 region is CASSLARTSGETQYF. The CDR3 DNA reads as TGCGCCAGCAGCTTGGCTAGGACTAGTGGAGAGACCCAGTACTTC.

The CDR3 is CASQGGENYEQYF. The DNA for the CDR3 is TGTGCCAGCCAAGGAGGGGAGAACTACGAGCAGTACTTC. The chain combines TRBV5-6 with TRBJ2-7, with a weak D call TRBD2 (6 bases). Looked up from germline, CDR1 is SGHDT and CDR2 is YYEEEE. The CDR3 extends over 13 amino acids. Trimming shortened V by 7 bases and J by 3 bases, and 14 bases separated the two germline ends.

The chain uses TRBV7-8 and TRBJ1-1, with a weak D call TRBD1 (5 bases). There are 15 residues in the CDR3. V was clipped by 2 bases and J by 5 bases, with 15 bases between them. The germline V gene has CDR1 SGHVS and CDR2 FQNEAQ. Here the CDR3 DNA reads TGTGCCAGCAGCTTAAGTGGGGGAGGTTTGACTGAAGCTTTCTTT. Translating gives CASSLSGGGLTEAFF.

The chain joins TRBV19 to TRBJ2-7; D uncertain. Looked up from germline, CDR1 is LNHDA and CDR2 is SQIVND (reference sequence). This CDR3 region has 14 residues. V was cut by 6 bases and J by 3 bases, with 15 bases left in between. CDR3 region: CASSLKTGFYEQYF. The CDR3, as DNA: TGTGCCAGTAGCCTTAAGACGGGTTTCTACGAGCAGTACTTC.

The rearrangement uses TRBV10-3 and TRBJ2-7, with 10 bases lining up with TRBD2. Trimming cost V 3 bases and J 7 bases; bases outside gene matches: 0. Germline CDR1 is ENHRY and CDR2 is SYGVKD. This CDR3 is 12 amino acids long. CDR3 residues: CAISELAGEQYF. The CDR3 DNA is TGTGCCATCAGTGAACTAGCGGGGGAGCAGTACTTC.

V is TRBV2 and J is TRBJ1-5; the D is unclear. Germline values: CDR1 SNHLY, CDR2 FYNNEI. The V gene lost 8 bases and the J gene lost 0 bases, with 14 bases spanning the gap. This CDR3 is built from 15 residues. CDR3 nucleotides: TGTGCCAGCTTAGAGGCGGGGAATAGCAATCAGCCCCAGCATTTT. Its protein product is CASLEAGNSNQPQHF.